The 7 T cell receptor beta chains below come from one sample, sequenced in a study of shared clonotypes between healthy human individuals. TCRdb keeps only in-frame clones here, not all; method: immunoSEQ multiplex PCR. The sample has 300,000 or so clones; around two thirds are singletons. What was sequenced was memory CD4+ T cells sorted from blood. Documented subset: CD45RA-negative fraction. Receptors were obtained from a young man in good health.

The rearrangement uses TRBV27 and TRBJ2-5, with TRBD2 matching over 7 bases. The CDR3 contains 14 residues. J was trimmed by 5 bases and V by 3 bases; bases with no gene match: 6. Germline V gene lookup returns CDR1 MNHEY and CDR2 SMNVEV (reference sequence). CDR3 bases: TGTGCCAGCAGTTTCGGGAGGCCTGGGGAGACCCAGTACTTC. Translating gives CASSFGRPGETQYF.

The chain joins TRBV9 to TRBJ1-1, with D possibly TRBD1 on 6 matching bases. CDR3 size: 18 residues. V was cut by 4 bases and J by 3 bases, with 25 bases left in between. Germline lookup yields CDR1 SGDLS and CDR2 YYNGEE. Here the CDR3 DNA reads TGTGCCAGCAGCCCCAGAGGAGGGGGGGTAGGCGCCCACACTGAAGCTTTCTTT. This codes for CASSPRGGGVGAHTEAFF.

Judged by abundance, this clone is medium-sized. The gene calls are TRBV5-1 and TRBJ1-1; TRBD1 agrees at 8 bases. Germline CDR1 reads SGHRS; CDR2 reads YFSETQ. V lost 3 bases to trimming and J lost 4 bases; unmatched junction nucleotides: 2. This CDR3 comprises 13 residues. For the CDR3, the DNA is TGCGCCAGCAGCTATGGACAGGGCACTGAAGCTTTCTTT. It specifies CASSYGQGTEAFF.

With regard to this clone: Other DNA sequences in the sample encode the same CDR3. As DNA, the CDR3 is TGTGCCAGCAGTGGACTAGCGGGAGCCTACGAGCAGTACTTC. Encoded protein: CASSGLAGAYEQYF. The V gene is TRBV2, the J gene TRBJ2-7; 12 nucleotides align to TRBD2. This CDR3 is 14 amino acids long. Germline assignment: CDR1 SNHLY and CDR2 FYNNEI. With 4 bases clipped from V and 2 bases from J, the junction kept 0 bases outside the gene matches. Combining the CDR3 with reference TRBV2 and TRBJ2-7 gives the whole variable domain EPEVTQTPSHQVTQMGQEVILRCVPISNHLYFYWYRQILGQKVEFLVSFYNNEISEKSEIFDDQFSVERPDGSNFTLKIRSTKLEDSAMYFCASSGLAGAYEQYFGPGTRLTVT.

The CDR3 is CASSGRGQGLTDTQYF. Here the CDR3 DNA reads TGTGCCAGCAGCGGCAGAGGACAGGGCCTCACAGATACGCAGTATTTT. The chain combines TRBV5-4 with TRBJ2-3; 8 bases align to TRBD1. This CDR3 has 16 residues. V gave up 4 bases and J gave up 2 bases; unmatched junction bases: 9. CDR1 and CDR2 (germline): SGHNT, YYREEE (reference sequence).

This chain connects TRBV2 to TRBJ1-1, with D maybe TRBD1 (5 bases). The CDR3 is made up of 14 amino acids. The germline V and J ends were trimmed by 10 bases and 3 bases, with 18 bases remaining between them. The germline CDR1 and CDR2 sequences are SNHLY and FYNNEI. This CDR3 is CATRKGRWDTEAFF. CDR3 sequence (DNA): TGTGCCACTAGGAAGGGGCGCTGGGACACTGAAGCTTTCTTT.

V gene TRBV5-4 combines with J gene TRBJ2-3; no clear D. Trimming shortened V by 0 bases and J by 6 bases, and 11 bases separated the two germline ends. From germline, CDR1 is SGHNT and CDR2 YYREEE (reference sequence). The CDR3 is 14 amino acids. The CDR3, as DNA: TGTGCCAGCAGCTTGGCCTTGACATCCGATACGCAGTATTTT. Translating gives CASSLALTSDTQYF.